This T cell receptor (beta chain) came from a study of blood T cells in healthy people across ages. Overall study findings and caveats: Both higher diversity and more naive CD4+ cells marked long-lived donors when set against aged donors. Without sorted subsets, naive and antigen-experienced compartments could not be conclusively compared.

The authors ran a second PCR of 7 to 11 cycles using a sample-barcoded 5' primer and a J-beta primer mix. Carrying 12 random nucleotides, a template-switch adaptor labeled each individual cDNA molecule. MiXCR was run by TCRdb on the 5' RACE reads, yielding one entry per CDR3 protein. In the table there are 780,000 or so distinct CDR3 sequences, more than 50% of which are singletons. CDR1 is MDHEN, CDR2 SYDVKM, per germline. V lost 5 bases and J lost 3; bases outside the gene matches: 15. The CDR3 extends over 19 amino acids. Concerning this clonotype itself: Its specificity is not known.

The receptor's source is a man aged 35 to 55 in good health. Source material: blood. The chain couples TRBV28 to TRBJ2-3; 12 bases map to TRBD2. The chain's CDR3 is CASSDTIPRTSGTTDTQYF. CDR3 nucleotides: TGTGCCAGCAGTGATACGATCCCCCGGACTAGCGGGACAACAGATACGCAGTATTTT.